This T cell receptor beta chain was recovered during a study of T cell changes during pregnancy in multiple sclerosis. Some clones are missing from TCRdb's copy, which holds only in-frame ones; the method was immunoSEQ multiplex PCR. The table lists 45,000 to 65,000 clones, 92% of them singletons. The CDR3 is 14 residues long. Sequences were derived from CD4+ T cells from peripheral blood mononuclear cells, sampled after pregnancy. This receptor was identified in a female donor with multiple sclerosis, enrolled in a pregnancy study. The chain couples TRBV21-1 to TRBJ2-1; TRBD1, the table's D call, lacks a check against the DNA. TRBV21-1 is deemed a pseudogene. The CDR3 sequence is CASSLGQSYNEQFF. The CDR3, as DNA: TGTGCCAGCAGCTTGGGACAGTCCTACAATGAGCAGTTCTTC.